This T cell receptor beta chain came from a study of immune cell composition in non-small cell lung cancer. The normal lung sample lay at least 3 cm, and maximally far, from the tumour. Method: immunoSEQ multiplex PCR; TCRdb's copy keeps in-frame clones and lacks some. Altogether over 7,000 clones are present, approximately 80% being singletons, with the ten largest covering 10% to 15%. This clone was seen once. The CDR3 is 16 amino acids. With 2 bases clipped from V and 0 bases from J, the junction kept 4 bases outside the gene matches. CDR1 is MNHNY and CDR2 is SVGAGI in the germline V gene (reference sequence).

This chain uses TRBV6-6 with TRBJ2-7; 10 positions match TRBD2. Sequencing was done on a sample of non-adjacent lung tissue. This clonotype originated in a human donor with non-small cell lung cancer. CDR3 protein: CASSYTPSGSSYEQYF. Here the CDR3 DNA reads TGTGCCAGCAGTTACACCCCTAGCGGGAGCTCCTACGAGCAGTACTTC.